This TCR beta chain was sequenced in a study of cytomegalovirus exposure and HLA in healthy donors. Germline CDR1 reads MNHEY; CDR2 reads SVGAGI. V shed 5 bases and J 3 bases; nucleotides not matched to a gene: 2. This CDR3 contains 15 residues. PCR was performed using 60 Vbeta and 13 Jbeta primers. The data were produced by immunoSEQ multiplex PCR, yet TCRdb's version contains in-frame clones alone and is incomplete. Among fewer than 90,000 clones listed, approximately 67% were seen once. The V gene is TRBV6-5, the J gene TRBJ1-6; 9 bases are a match to TRBD1. This clonotype originated in a man between 35 and 55 years old in good health and CMV-seropositive. The sample was PBMCs. DNA of the CDR3: TGTGCCAGCAGTAGACAGGGGGGCTATAATTCACCCCTCCACTTT. Its translation: CASSRQGGYNSPLHF.